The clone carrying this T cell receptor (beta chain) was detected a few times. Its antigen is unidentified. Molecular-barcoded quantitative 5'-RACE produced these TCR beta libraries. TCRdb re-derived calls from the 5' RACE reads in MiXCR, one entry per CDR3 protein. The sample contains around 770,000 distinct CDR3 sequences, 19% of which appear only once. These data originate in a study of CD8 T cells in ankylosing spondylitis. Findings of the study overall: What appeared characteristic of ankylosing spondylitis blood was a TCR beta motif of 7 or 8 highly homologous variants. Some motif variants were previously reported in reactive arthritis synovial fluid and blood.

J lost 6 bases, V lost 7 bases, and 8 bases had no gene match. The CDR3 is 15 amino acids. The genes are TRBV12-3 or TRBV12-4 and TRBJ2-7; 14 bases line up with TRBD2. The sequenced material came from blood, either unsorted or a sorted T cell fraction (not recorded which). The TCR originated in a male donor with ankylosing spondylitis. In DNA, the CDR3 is TGTGCCAGCAAGAAGGGACTAGCGGGAGCTAGCGAGCAGTACTTC. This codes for CASKKGLAGASEQYF.